This paragraph reports one TCR beta chain. Its matching antigen is unknown. The CDR3 spans 14 residues. Germline lookup yields CDR1 SGHNT and CDR2 YENEEA. The V and J ends lost 1 base and 4 bases respectively, with 11 bases between them. Produced via immunoSEQ multiplex PCR; TCRdb's table is partial and in-frame only. In the table there are about 25,000 clones, roughly 90% of which are singletons. This entry comes from a study of OX40 agonist ivuxolimab in advanced cancers. Study-wide points: Relative to CD4+ cells, CD8+ T cells on average had more expanded clones.

The sequence derives from an adult with an advanced solid tumor such as melanoma, head and neck, liver or kidney cancer. The chain combines TRBV11-3 with TRBJ2-7; D not resolved. The input for sequencing was CD4+ or CD8+ T cells sorted from blood, taken in a trial of the OX40 agonist ivuxolimab. CDR3 coding DNA: TGTGCCAGCAGCTTAGGCCGCGTAGGGTACGAGCAGTACTTC. The encoded protein is CASSLGRVGYEQYF.